The clone carrying this T cell receptor (beta chain) was picked up many times. Its antigen is not identified. The record originates from a study of T cells after posttransplantation cyclophosphamide. Study results and limitations: Tissue-infiltrating T cells from skin or gut overlapped little with blood T cells. After PTCy, TRB diversity resembled that of CNI/methotrexate controls. Later post-transplant blood repertoires were often dominated by donor CD8+ memory clones.

Produced via immunoSEQ multiplex PCR; TCRdb's table is partial and in-frame only. Listed for the sample are 30,000 to 40,000 clones, none seen a single time. This related bone marrow graft donor gave peripheral blood on the day of marrow donation. The V segment lost 2 bases and the J segment 2 bases; nucleotides outside the gene matches: 2. This CDR3 region has 14 residues. In germline, CDR1 is SEHNR, CDR2 FQNEAQ (reference sequence). The sequenced sample consisted of PBMCs. The V gene is TRBV7-9, the J gene TRBJ1-1; TRBD1 matches at 7 bases. The sequence came from a man over 45 in good health, CMV-negative, and a related stem cell transplant donor. This CDR3 is CASSLQGGNTEAFF. In DNA form, the CDR3 reads TGTGCCAGCAGCTTACAGGGGGGCAACACTGAAGCTTTCTTT.